One sample yielded the 3 T cell receptor beta chains listed below, sequenced in a study of a mutant IDH1 vaccine in newly diagnosed glioma listed by TCRdb under 2021. Per the publication, the time point label means: week 47, end of study. Each vaccine dose was 300 ug of a 20-mer mutant IDH1 peptide in Montanide, given subcutaneously with topical imiquimod. Libraries were made using the immunoSEQ multiplex PCR assay. Drawn from immuneACCESS, this table holds only the in-frame rearrangements with V and J called that TCRdb kept. Clones are partly lost; checked studies trace under half to an unresolved V gene and leave the rest unexplained. For this sample the table gives around 30,000 clones, of which roughly 90% were detected only once. Of the sample, 2% to 2.5% is held by the ten largest clones. What these receptors recognize is not known. The specimen was PBMCs, collected from a glioma patient whose treatment included an IDH1 peptide vaccine. Receptor source: a man in his forties or fifties with glioma.

This chain links TRBV7-2 with TRBJ2-5, with D unclear. The better agreement between TRBJ2-7 and the DNA end casts doubt on the J call. This CDR3 contains 13 residues. Looked up from germline, CDR1 is SGHTA and CDR2 is FQGNSA. This CDR3 is CASSLTDTYEQYF. The CDR3 DNA is TGTGCCAGCAGCTTGACTGACACCTACGAGCAGTACTTC.

The chain has TRBV7-2 and TRBJ1-2; 7 bases map to TRBD1. Trimming cost V 6 bases and J 3 bases; bases outside gene matches: 4. Germline values: CDR1 SGHTA, CDR2 FQGNSA. CDR3 length: 13 amino acids. This chain's CDR3 is CASRYDRDYGYTF. CDR3 DNA sequence: TGTGCCAGCAGGTACGACAGGGACTATGGCTACACCTTC.

The CDR3 region has the DNA TGTGCCAGCAGCTTGGGAACCAGGGGCCCCGACACCGGGGAGCTGTTTTTT. As protein: CASSLGTRGPDTGELFF. The chain links TRBV5-4 to TRBJ2-2; possibly TRBD1 for D (6 bases). CDR1 and CDR2 from the germline V gene are SGHNT and YYREEE (reference sequence). This CDR3 spans 17 amino acids. Trimming stripped 0 bases from V and 3 bases from J, with 15 bases between.